The 25 T cell receptor beta chains presented below share a single source sample, sequenced in a study of immune evolution from preneoplasia to lung adenocarcinoma. Generated by immunoSEQ multiplex PCR, the TCRdb table keeps only in-frame clones and is missing some. Here the sample spans some 7,500 clones, around 85% being singletons. Sequencing input: FFPE minimally invasive lung adenocarcinoma tissue. The source of these receptors is a person older than 75 with lung adenocarcinoma.

The CDR3 spells CASSFGSGSTDTQYF. DNA for the CDR3: TGTGCCAGCAGCTTTGGAAGCGGGAGTACAGATACGCAGTATTTT. The V and J genes are TRBV11-3 and TRBJ2-3; the match to TRBD2 covers 8 bases. V gave up 3 bases and J gave up 3 bases; unmatched junction bases: 5. This CDR3 has 15 residues. CDR1 is SGHNT, CDR2 YENEEA, per germline. Full variable domain (remainder filled in from reference TRBV11-3 and TRBJ2-3): EAGVVQSPRYKIIEKKQPVAFWCNPISGHNTLYWYLQNLGQGPELLIRYENEEAVDDSQLPKDRFSAERLKGVDSTLKIQPAELGDSAVYLCASSFGSGSTDTQYFGPGTRLTVL.

The V call is TRBV2, the J call TRBJ2-3; weak D call: TRBD1 (6 bases). The CDR3 runs 15 residues. CDR1 and CDR2 from the germline V gene are SNHLY and FYNNEI. Between the trimmed V and J ends, which lost 6 bases and 1 base, there was a span of 14 bases. The CDR3 sequence is CASRRQELGTDTQYF. The CDR3 nucleotides read TGTGCCAGCAGACGACAGGAATTAGGCACAGATACGCAGTATTTT.

The gene calls are TRBV6-5 and TRBJ2-5; D remains unclear. The CDR3 consists of 14 residues. Between the trimmed V and J ends, which lost 0 bases and 3 bases, there was a span of 8 bases. Per germline, CDR1 MNHEY and CDR2 SVGAGI. The CDR3 nucleotides are TGTGCCAGCAGTTACTCAGGGTTTGAAGAGACCCAGTACTTC. This encodes CASSYSGFEETQYF.

The V and J genes are TRBV5-1 and TRBJ2-6; D not resolved. CDR1 is SGHRS and CDR2 is YFSETQ in the germline V gene. CDR3 length: 14 amino acids. V was cut by 4 bases and J by 1 base, with 6 bases left in between. The CDR3 sequence: CASSSASGANVLTF. CDR3 coding DNA: TGCGCCAGCAGCAGCGCATCTGGGGCCAACGTCCTGACTTTC. The full variable domain, rest sourced from reference TRBV5-1 and TRBJ2-6, is KAGVTQTPRYLIKTRGQQVTLSCSPISGHRSVSWYQQTPGQGLQFLFEYFSETQRNKGNFPGRFSGRQFSNSRSEMNVSTLELGDSALYLCASSSASGANVLTFGAGSRLTVL.

This chain connects TRBV5-1 to TRBJ2-7; 8 positions agree with TRBD1. J was trimmed by 2 bases and V by 5 bases; bases with no gene match: 3. From germline, CDR1 is SGHRS and CDR2 YFSETQ. The CDR3 sequence is 13 residues long. This CDR3 is CASRRDRTYEQYF. In nucleotides, the CDR3 is TGCGCCAGCAGAAGGGACAGGACCTACGAGCAGTACTTC.

This clone was picked up one time. The chain is built from TRBV15 and TRBJ1-2, with 7 bases aligning to TRBD1. V shed 0 bases and J 7 bases; nucleotides not matched to a gene: 5. Germline values: CDR1 LNHNV, CDR2 YYDKDF (reference sequence). The length of the CDR3 is 14 residues. CDR3 DNA sequence: TGTGCCACCAGCAGAGATAGGGGGCGACGTGGCTACACCTTC. Amino acids: CATSRDRGRRGYTF.

The chain employs TRBV7-9 and TRBJ1-1, with D unclear. Trimming removed 2 bases from V and 4 bases from J, with 5 bases in between. Germline CDR1 SEHNR, CDR2 FQNEAQ (reference sequence). The CDR3 has 12 residues. The CDR3, as DNA: TGTGCCAGCAGCTTATTGTTCACTGAAGCTTTCTTT. The encoded protein is CASSLLFTEAFF. Drawing the rest from reference TRBV7-9 and TRBJ1-1, the complete variable domain is DTGVSQNPRHKITKRGQNVTFRCDPISEHNRLYWYRQTLGQGPEFLTYFQNEAQLEKSRLLSDRFSAERPKGSFSTLEIQRTEQGDSAMYLCASSLLFTEAFFGQGTRLTVV.

The chain joins TRBV5-1 to TRBJ2-1; 9 bases agree with TRBD2. CDR1 and CDR2 from the germline V gene are SGHRS and YFSETQ. Losses at the gene ends were 4 bases for V and 1 base for J; bases not matched to a gene: 6. The CDR3 sequence is 16 residues long. The CDR3, as DNA: TGCGCCAGCAGCCTCCAAGCGGGAGGTTCCTACAATGAGCAGTTCTTC. Translation gives CASSLQAGGSYNEQFF.

J is TRBJ2-5 and V is TRBV25-1; 10 bases match TRBD2. The CDR3 is made up of 14 amino acids. Unmatched junction bases numbered 2, after V lost 6 bases and J lost 1 base. CDR1 and CDR2 (germline): MGHDK, SYGVNS. CDR3 bases: TGTGCCAGCAGCCAGCGGGGGGGCCAAGAGACCCAGTACTTC. This encodes CASSQRGGQETQYF.

The genes are TRBV5-6 and TRBJ2-7, with a possible D match to TRBD2 (6 bases). V was shortened by 3 bases and J by 1 base, with 20 bases between the two germline ends. Germline CDR1 and CDR2: SGHDT and YYEEEE. The CDR3 is 17 amino acids. This chain's CDR3 is CASSSRRARGGSYEQYF. CDR3 in DNA: TGTGCCAGCAGCTCCCGCCGGGCGCGGGGAGGTTCCTACGAGCAGTACTTC.

This chain's CDR3 is CASSIGLSRTGNQPQHF. The CDR3, as DNA: TGTGCCAGTAGTATAGGTTTGTCGAGGACAGGTAATCAGCCCCAGCATTTT. The V and J genes are TRBV19 and TRBJ1-5; 7 bases line up with TRBD1. From germline, CDR1 is LNHDA and CDR2 SQIVND (reference sequence). This CDR3 comprises 17 residues. V trimming: 1 base; J trimming: 4 bases; junction bases outside the gene matches: 10.

The chain links TRBV5-1 to TRBJ2-2, with 10 bases aligning to TRBD2. Germline CDR1 is SGHRS and CDR2 is YFSETQ. V lost 7 bases and J lost 1; bases outside the gene matches: 7. The CDR3 has 16 residues. The CDR3 DNA sequence: TGCGCCAGCTCCTCACTAGCGGGAAGGAACACCGGGGAGCTGTTTTTT. Its translation is CASSSLAGRNTGELFF.

The V gene is TRBV5-8, the J gene TRBJ1-5; TRBD1 agrees at 12 bases. Unmatched junction bases numbered 8, after V lost 3 bases and J lost 7 bases. The CDR3 spans 16 residues. The V gene's germline CDR1 is SGHTS and CDR2 YDEGEE. The DNA for the CDR3 is TGTGCCAGCAGCTACGGGACAGGGGGCTTTCGACAGCCCCAGCATTTT. It encodes CASSYGTGGFRQPQHF.

The sample holds a few counts of this clone. The rearrangement uses TRBV5-8 and TRBJ1-1; D remains ambiguous. The CDR3 has 13 amino acids. The germline gives CDR1 SGHTS, CDR2 YDEGEE. Trimming took off 0 bases at V and 7 bases at J, with 10 bases between the two ends. This CDR3 is CASSLAPGYEAFF. The CDR3 DNA reads TGTGCCAGCAGCTTGGCCCCTGGATATGAAGCTTTCTTT.

This clone appeared a single time. J is TRBJ2-1 and V is TRBV7-3, with TRBD1 as a possible D gene (6 bases). The germline V gene encodes CDR1 SGHTA and CDR2 FQGTGA. The CDR3 consists of 11 residues. The V end lost 5 bases, the J end lost 10 bases, and 9 bases lay between the germline ends. The CDR3 region has the DNA TGTGCCAGCAGCCAAGACAGGGAGCAGTTCTTC. Protein product: CASSQDREQFF.

This clone occurred once. V gene TRBV30 combines with J gene TRBJ2-1; maybe TRBD2 (6 bases). The CDR3 length is 16 residues. The V gene lost 2 bases and the J gene lost 0 bases, with 14 bases spanning the gap. Germline V gene sequence: CDR1 GTSNPN, CDR2 SVGIG (reference sequence). CDR3 region: CAWSNSGTPSYNEQFF. As DNA, the CDR3 is TGTGCCTGGAGTAACTCCGGGACTCCCTCCTACAATGAGCAGTTCTTC.

The J gene is TRBJ2-2, the V gene TRBV9, with 8 bases lining up with TRBD2. The ends lost 0 bases at V and 4 bases at J; junction bases unmatched: 5. CDR3 size: 16 residues. Germline lookup yields CDR1 SGDLS and CDR2 YYNGEE. The CDR3, as DNA: TGTGCCAGCAGCGTAGGAGCGGGGGTTTCCACCGGGGAGCTGTTTTTT. It yields the protein CASSVGAGVSTGELFF.

The rearrangement joins TRBV6-1 to TRBJ2-7; D may be TRBD1 (6 bases). Germline loops: CDR1 MNHNS, CDR2 SASEGT. V gave up 5 bases and J gave up 2 bases, with 16 bases separating them. CDR3 length equals 15 residues. The CDR3 bases are TGTGCCAGCAGTAGAGAGAACAGGGCACCCTACGAGCAGTACTTC. It codes for CASSRENRAPYEQYF.

This sequence joins TRBV19 and TRBJ2-1; D is undetermined. V was pared by 8 bases and J by 0 bases, with 8 bases between. The CDR3 runs 13 residues. Germline V lookup: CDR1 LNHDA, CDR2 SQIVND (reference sequence). Here the CDR3 DNA reads TGTGCCAGTGGCCCGACCTCCTACAATGAGCAGTTCTTC. Translating it yields CASGPTSYNEQFF.

The rearrangement joins TRBV7-2 to TRBJ2-7; D may correspond to TRBD1 or TRBD2 (5 bases each). V was cut by 6 bases and J by 2 bases, with 14 bases left in between. This CDR3 comprises 14 residues. Germline V gene sequence: CDR1 SGHTA, CDR2 FQGNSA. The CDR3 DNA is TGTGCCAGCAGTTTCCTACGGGGCACCTACGAGCAGTACTTC. It yields the protein CASSFLRGTYEQYF.

This chain's CDR3 is CASSLVGGEQYF. CDR3 bases: TGTGCCAGCAGTTTAGTGGGAGGCGAGCAGTACTTC. V and J are TRBV28 and TRBJ2-7; perhaps TRBD2 as D (6 bases). The germline V gene has CDR1 MDHEN and CDR2 SYDVKM. The CDR3 covers 12 residues. V lost 2 bases, J lost 6 bases, and 8 bases lay in between.

The CDR3 DNA reads as TGTGCCAGCAGCTTTGAAGGGGGCTATGGCTACACCTTC. Its translation is CASSFEGGYGYTF. The chain uses TRBV5-6 and TRBJ1-2; D might be TRBD1 (6 bases). In germline, CDR1 is SGHDT, CDR2 YYEEEE. The V end was cut by 2 bases, the J end by 4 bases, with 9 bases between. The length of the CDR3 is 13 residues.

The gene calls are TRBV4-1 and TRBJ2-1, with D possibly matching TRBD1 (5 bases). CDR1 and CDR2 from the germline V gene are MGHRA and YSYEKL. This CDR3 is built from 14 residues. The V gene lost 2 bases and the J gene lost 1 base, with 6 bases spanning the gap. In nucleotides, the CDR3 is TGCGCCAGCAGCCAACAGGGATCCTACAATGAGCAGTTCTTC. This gives the protein CASSQQGSYNEQFF.

The chain recombines TRBV7-3 with TRBJ2-1; 8 bases line up with TRBD1. The CDR3 has 14 amino acids. CDR1 is SGHTA, CDR2 FQGTGA, per germline. V shed 2 bases, J shed 7 bases, and the junction held 4 bases outside the gene matches. CDR3 residues: CASSLQGAGNEQFF. The CDR3 DNA is TGTGCCAGCAGCTTACAGGGGGCGGGAAATGAGCAGTTCTTC.

This clone was found a few times. The chain combines TRBV5-1 with TRBJ2-4, with 14 bases identical to TRBD2. V lost 4 bases to trimming and J lost 6 bases; unmatched junction nucleotides: 12. The CDR3 is 18 residues long. The germline V gene encodes CDR1 SGHRS and CDR2 YFSETQ. CDR3 sequence reads: CASSTGTSGGRRGNIQYF. The CDR3 DNA follows: TGCGCCAGCAGCACCGGGACTAGCGGGGGAAGAAGGGGAAACATTCAGTACTTC.